The 9 T cell receptor beta chains in this list originate from one sample, sequenced in a study of human T cells and chemical hapten exposure (dated by TCRdb to the early 2020s). What this sample's time point label stands for: patch test 2, 6 weeks after DPC sensitization. The sample's treatment or condition label is to be understood as: therapeutic diphenylcyclopropenone sensitization with weekly scalp DPC. Receptors were amplified or captured by RACE. Sequencing was performed on a NextSeq 500. Starting from the raw public reads, TCRdb applied fastp trimming at Q25, assembled clones with MiXCR and retained in-frame beta chains. Every CDR3 protein is listed once, alongside the most common genes and DNA of its rows. This sample lists under 75,000 distinct CDR3 sequences; 7.5% to 9.5% were detected once. The biggest ten clones account for under 3.5% of the sample. The source was whole blood, collected in connection with sensitization to the hapten diphenylcyclopropenone (DPC). These receptors all come from a woman in her fifties or sixties with alopecia areata. Some clones in this sample may be carry-over from other donors' samples.

The rearrangement joins TRBV28 to TRBJ2-7; 8 bases match TRBD1. The CDR3 covers 18 residues. Germline CDR1 is MDHEN and CDR2 is SYDVKM. J gave up 0 bases and V 7 bases, and 17 bases lay outside the gene matches. CDR3 DNA sequence: TGTGCCAGCACCACCTGGACAGGGAGGCGTAAGGACTCCTACGAGCAGTACTTC. Translation: CASTTWTGRRKDSYEQYF.

This clonotype has just a few counts. The chain employs TRBV28 and TRBJ2-1, with D possibly matching TRBD2 (5 bases). Germline-derived CDR1 and CDR2 are MDHEN and SYDVKM. The CDR3 is 15 amino acids. The ends were cut back, 0 bases at V and 2 bases at J, with 8 bases in the middle. DNA of the CDR3: TGTGCCAGCAGTTTATGGGAGGACGCCTACAATGAGCAGTTCTTC. This translates into CASSLWEDAYNEQFF.

This clonotype was detected many times. V and J are TRBV28 and TRBJ1-2, with 9 bases aligning to TRBD1. The CDR3 is 15 amino acids. Germline V gene data show CDR1 as MDHEN and CDR2 as SYDVKM. The V and J ends lost 3 bases and 5 bases, in that order; junction bases with no gene match: 7. CDR3 in DNA: TGTGCCAGCAGTTTTCCTACAGGGGGCCGGTATGGCTACACCTTC. It yields the protein CASSFPTGGRYGYTF.

V is TRBV29-1 and J is TRBJ1-1, with a tentative D call TRBD1 (5 bases). The ends were cut back, 5 bases at V and 8 bases at J, with 12 bases in the middle. CDR1 and CDR2 from the germline V gene are SQVTM and ANQGSEA. The CDR3 extends over 11 amino acids. As DNA, the CDR3 is TGCAGCGTTTCGACAGTACGGGAAGCTTTCTTT. The encoded protein is CSVSTVREAFF.

The rearrangement links TRBV7-2 to TRBJ2-1; D ambiguous. The CDR3 consists of 12 residues. The V end was cut by 3 bases, the J end by 12 bases, with 12 bases between. The germline V gene encodes CDR1 SGHTA and CDR2 FQGNSA. The DNA of the CDR3 is TGTGCCAGCAGCTTTGATCCCTATGGGCAGTTCTTC. Protein product: CASSFDPYGQFF. Complete variable domain (other parts from reference TRBV7-2 and TRBJ2-1): GAGVSQSPSNKVTEKGKDVELRCDPISGHTALYWYRQSLGQGLEFLIYFQGNSAPDKSGLPSDRFSAERTGGSVSTLTIQRTQQEDSAVYLCASSFDPYGQFFGPGTRLTVL.

The chain is built from TRBV30 and TRBJ2-5; possibly TRBD1 for D (5 bases). V lost 5 bases and J lost 1, with 17 bases in between. The CDR3 has 15 amino acids. CDR1 and CDR2 from the germline V gene are GTSNPN and SVGIG (reference sequence). The CDR3 DNA follows: TGTGCCTGGGGTCAGGGAACACGCGCCCAAGAGACCCAGTACTTC. This encodes CAWGQGTRAQETQYF.

This clonotype was detected many times. The rearrangement links TRBV28 to TRBJ1-2; D is undetermined. Trimming pared 6 bases from V and 4 bases from J, leaving 18 bases between. The CDR3 totals 15 residues. Germline V gene data show CDR1 as MDHEN and CDR2 as SYDVKM. Written as DNA, the CDR3 is TGTGCCAGCAGACTAGAGGAGGCGAGGTTCTATGGCTACACCTTC. As protein: CASRLEEARFYGYTF.

This clonotype was seen more than once but under ten times. The CDR3 DNA reads as TGCAGCTACGGGACTAGCGGTAGAGAGACCCAGTACTTC. This gives the protein CSYGTSGRETQYF. The rearrangement links TRBV29-1 to TRBJ2-5; 11 bases match TRBD2. The CDR3 contains 13 residues. Per germline, CDR1 SQVTM and CDR2 ANQGSEA. V shed 8 bases, J shed 4 bases, and the junction held 6 bases outside the gene matches.

This clonotype was observed at least ten times. CDR3 sequence: CSARDIAGGHEQYF. CDR3 nucleotide sequence: TGCAGTGCTAGAGATATAGCGGGAGGCCACGAGCAGTACTTC. The chain combines TRBV20-1 with TRBJ2-7; 10 positions agree with TRBD2. The CDR3 is 14 amino acids. After removal of 0 bases from V and 5 bases from J, the junction contained 4 bases not matched to a gene. Germline loops: CDR1 DFQATT, CDR2 SNEGSKA (reference sequence).